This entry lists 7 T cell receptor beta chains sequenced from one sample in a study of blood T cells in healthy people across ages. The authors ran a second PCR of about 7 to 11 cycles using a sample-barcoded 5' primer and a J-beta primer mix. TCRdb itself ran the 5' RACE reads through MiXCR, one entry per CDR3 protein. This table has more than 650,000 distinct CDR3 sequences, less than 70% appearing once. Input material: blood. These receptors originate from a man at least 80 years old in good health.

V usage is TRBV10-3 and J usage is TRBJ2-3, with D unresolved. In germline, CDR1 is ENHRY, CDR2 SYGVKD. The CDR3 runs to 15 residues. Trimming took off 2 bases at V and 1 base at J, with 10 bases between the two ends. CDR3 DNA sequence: TGTGCCATCAGTGAGGGTTGGAGTCGCACAGATACGCAGTATTTT. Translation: CAISEGWSRTDTQYF.

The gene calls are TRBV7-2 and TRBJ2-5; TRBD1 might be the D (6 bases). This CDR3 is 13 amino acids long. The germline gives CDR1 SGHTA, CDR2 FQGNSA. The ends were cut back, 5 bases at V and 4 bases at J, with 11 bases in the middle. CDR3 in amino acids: CASSVRRGETQYF. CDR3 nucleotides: TGTGCCAGCAGCGTCCGCAGGGGAGAGACCCAGTACTTC.

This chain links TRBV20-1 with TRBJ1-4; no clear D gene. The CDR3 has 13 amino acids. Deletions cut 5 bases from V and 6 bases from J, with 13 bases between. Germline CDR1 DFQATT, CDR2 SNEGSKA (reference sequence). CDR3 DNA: TGCAGTGCTCTTCCTGTGGACTATGAAAAACTGTTTTTT. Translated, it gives CSALPVDYEKLFF.

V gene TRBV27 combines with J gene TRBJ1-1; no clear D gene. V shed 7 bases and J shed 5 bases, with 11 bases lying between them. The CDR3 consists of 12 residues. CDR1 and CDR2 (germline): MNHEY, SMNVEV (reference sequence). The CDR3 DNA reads TGTGCCAGCATCGCCTATGGGACTGAAGCTTTCTTT. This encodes CASIAYGTEAFF.

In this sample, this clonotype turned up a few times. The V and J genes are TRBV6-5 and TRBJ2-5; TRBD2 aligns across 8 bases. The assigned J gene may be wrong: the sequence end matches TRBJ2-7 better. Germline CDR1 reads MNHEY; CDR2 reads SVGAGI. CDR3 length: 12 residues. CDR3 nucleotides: TGTGCCAGCCACGGACTAGCTTACGAGCAGTACTTC. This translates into CASHGLAYEQYF.

The CDR3 reads CASSARTGGHEKLFF. CDR3 nucleotide sequence: TGTGCCAGCAGTGCGCGGACAGGGGGACATGAAAAACTGTTTTTT. The chain employs TRBV12-3 or TRBV12-4 and TRBJ1-4; 10 bases line up with TRBD1. The ends lost 5 bases at V and 6 bases at J; junction bases unmatched: 6. This CDR3 spans 15 amino acids.

This CDR3 reads CASSLVGTSGSLSSYEQYF. CDR3 nucleotides: TGTGCCAGCAGCTTGGTTGGGACTAGCGGGAGTTTAAGCTCCTACGAGCAGTACTTC. This chain connects TRBV11-2 to TRBJ2-7; TRBD2 aligns across 14 bases. This CDR3 has 19 residues. Trimming took 3 bases from V and 0 from J; bases not matched to a gene: 10. Germline CDR1 SGHAT, CDR2 FQNNGV.